Listed here is a single T cell receptor beta chain. Its target is not known. The CDR3 has 15 amino acids. Germline V lookup: CDR1 KGHSH, CDR2 LQKENI. This record comes from a study of T cells expressing NK-cell markers. Overall study context: TCR beta repertoires came from sorted CD3+CD56+NKG2C+, CD3+CD56+NKG2C- and CD3+CD56-NKG2C+ T cells. Study findings and constraints: The dominant NKG2C+ clonotypes represented roughly 1.0-7.5% of CD8+ T cells in over 5 donors.

A 5'RACE template switching approach incorporating UMIs was used to make TCR beta cDNA. Following a re-call of the 5' RACE reads, TCRdb has one entry per CDR3 protein and lacks DNA. This repertoire includes a few hundred thousand distinct CDR3 sequences. The chain employs TRBV18 and TRBJ2-1; TCRdb calls TRBD1, which cannot be checked without DNA. Specimen: blood T cells: a sorted CD56 or NKG2C T cell subset, CD4+ or CD8+ T cells, or bulk PBMC T cells (not recorded which). This receptor was identified in a woman aged 45-65 years in good health. CDR3 sequence: CASSRQGSLYNEQFF.